The sample holds many counts of the clone carrying this T cell receptor beta chain. The data are from a study of T cells after posttransplantation cyclophosphamide. With V trimmed by 5 bases and J by 10 bases, 6 bases remained unmatched. The length of the CDR3 is 13 residues. Germline-derived CDR1 and CDR2 are LNHDA and SQIVND (reference sequence). Sequencing used immunoSEQ multiplex PCR; TCRdb keeps in-frame clones, though not all of them. This set yields about 25,000 clones and no singletons; the top ten hold less than 5.5%. The clonotype originates from a woman aged 45-59 years in good health, CMV-negative, and a related stem cell transplant donor. The V gene is TRBV19, the J gene TRBJ1-1, with 11 bases aligning to TRBD1. Specimen: PBMCs. CDR3 protein: CASSVDRGRGAFF. The CDR3 DNA is TGTGCCAGTAGTGTGGACAGGGGGCGCGGAGCTTTCTTT.